Below, 6 T cell receptor beta chains from the same sample are listed, as sequenced in a study of blood T cell repertoires in COVID-19. TCRdb's copy holds only in-frame clones and misses some; the assay was immunoSEQ multiplex PCR. The sample yields approximately 69,000 clones, more than 70% seen once. Sequencing input: peripheral blood. These receptor sequences come from a human donor in a cohort sampled during active COVID-19.

This clone was seen once. V usage is TRBV9 and J usage is TRBJ1-3; D might be TRBD1 (5 bases). This CDR3 spans 13 amino acids. Trimming took 4 bases from V and 4 from J, leaving 9 bases between them. Germline V CDR1 and CDR2: SGDLS, YYNGEE. CDR3 protein: CASSPGDGNTIYF. CDR3 sequence (DNA): TGTGCCAGCAGCCCGGGGGACGGAAACACCATATATTTT.

This clone was recorded a few times. V is TRBV27 and J is TRBJ1-1; TRBD1 aligns across 9 bases. V gave up 5 bases and J gave up 2 bases; unmatched junction bases: 3. Germline CDR1 MNHEY, CDR2 SMNVEV (reference sequence). The CDR3 sequence is 14 residues long. The CDR3 is CASSGTGLNTEAFF. In DNA, the CDR3 is TGTGCCAGCAGTGGGACAGGGCTTAACACTGAAGCTTTCTTT.

This clone has only a few counts. The chain carries TRBV4-1 and TRBJ1-3; TRBD1 is a possible D gene (6 bases). This CDR3 contains 16 residues. The germline V gene encodes CDR1 MGHRA and CDR2 YSYEKL. V lost 2 bases to trimming and J lost 0 bases, with 11 bases between them. CDR3 nucleotide sequence: TGCGCCAGCAGCCAACAGGGGATAGCCTCTGGAAACACCATATATTTT. This codes for CASSQQGIASGNTIYF.

This clone came up a few times. The rearrangement links TRBV9 to TRBJ1-2; 8 nucleotides line up with TRBD1. CDR1 and CDR2 (germline): SGDLS, YYNGEE. The CDR3 spans 14 residues. The trim removed 0 bases at V and 8 bases at J, leaving 6 bases unmatched. The CDR3 nucleotides read TGTGCCAGCAGCGTAGCTACAGGGGGAGGCGGCTACACCTTC. Amino acids: CASSVATGGGGYTF. The full variable domain, completed using reference TRBV9 and TRBJ1-2, is DSGVTQTPKHLITATGQRVTLRCSPRSGDLSVYWYQQSLDQGLQFLIQYYNGEERAKGNILERFSAQQFPDLHSELNLSSLELGDSALYFCASSVATGGGGYTFGSGTRLTVV.

This chain uses TRBV5-1 with TRBJ2-3, with a tentative D call TRBD1 (5 bases). V lost 4 bases and J lost 0, with 12 bases in between. The CDR3 has 15 residues. The germline V gene encodes CDR1 SGHRS and CDR2 YFSETQ. CDR3 amino acids: CASSPDTTSTDTQYF. CDR3 DNA: TGCGCCAGCAGCCCGGACACAACTAGCACAGATACGCAGTATTTT.

The chain recombines TRBV5-4 with TRBJ2-5, with D possibly TRBD2 on 6 matching bases. The CDR3 contains 16 residues. CDR1 SGHNT and CDR2 YYREEE come from the germline V gene (reference sequence). V shed 0 bases and J shed 4 bases, with 16 bases lying between them. CDR3 nucleotides: TGTGCCAGCAGCTTGGTCGGCGGGACTCGCGGAGAGACCCAGTACTTC. Translating gives CASSLVGGTRGETQYF.